This paragraph reports one T cell receptor (beta chain). Its specificity is unknown. This sample was taken from a study of Ad26.COV2.S vaccination and SARS-CoV-2 variants. Study observations and caveats: Overall T cell responses may have been underestimated by the analyses of TCR breadth and depth. With respect to non-spike TCR breadth, vaccine and placebo recipients were similar.

The germline V gene has CDR1 KGHSY and CDR2 FQNENV. V was shortened by 2 bases and J by 6 bases, with 14 bases between the two germline ends. The CDR3 extends over 16 amino acids. Profiling relied on immunoSEQ multiplex PCR, and the TCRdb table lists in-frame clones only, not all of them. The sample shows hundreds of thousands of clones, 85% to 90% of them seen only once. Treatment in this sample: over 15 received Ad26.COV2.S at low or high dose, single or two shots; roughly five received placebo; per-sample allocation not given. The samples were gathered on day 63 after the first injection of vaccine or placebo. Adults aged 18-55 years in Boston included the donor.

Source: peripheral blood, taken in a trial of Ad26.COV2.S vaccine versus placebo. The sequence came from a person between 18 and 65 years old who received the Ad26.COV2.S COVID-19 vaccine or a placebo. This rearrangement joins TRBV16 to TRBJ1-6; D not resolved. The CDR3 is CASSQMWAGVNSPLHF. In DNA form, the CDR3 reads TGTGCCAGCAGCCAAATGTGGGCAGGAGTTAATTCACCCCTCCACTTT. Using reference TRBV16 and TRBJ1-6 for the parts outside the CDR3, the full variable domain is GEEVAQTPKHLVRGEGQKAKLYCAPIKGHSYVFWYQQVLKNEFKFLISFQNENVFDETGMPKERFSAKCLPNSPCSLEIQATKLEDSAVYFCASSQMWAGVNSPLHFGNGTRLTVT.